Each of the 9 T cell receptor beta chains below was sequenced from the same sample in a study of T cell responses to AZD1222 COVID-19 vaccine. The assay was immunoSEQ multiplex PCR, and TCRdb's table has in-frame clones only and misses some. The sample records about 160,000 clones, 70% to 90% being singletons. Sequenced here: peripheral blood, sampled 28 days after the second AZD1222 dose. These receptor sequences come from an adult who received the AZD1222 COVID-19 vaccine.

The rearrangement uses TRBV5-5 and TRBJ1-2; D not certain. The CDR3 spans 14 residues. Germline V gene lookup returns CDR1 SGHKS and CDR2 YYEKEE (reference sequence). The germline V and J ends were trimmed by 4 bases and 5 bases, with 15 bases remaining between them. CDR3 loop: CASSPHRANYGYTF. CDR3 in DNA: TGTGCCAGCAGCCCCCACCGGGCCAATTATGGCTACACCTTC.

This clone was recorded once. This sequence joins TRBV25-1 and TRBJ1-6; D gene unclear. The germline gives CDR1 MGHDK, CDR2 SYGVNS. V dropped 8 bases and J dropped 0 bases, with 8 bases sitting between them. This CDR3 comprises 14 residues. CDR3 region: CASEPPSYNSPLHF. The CDR3 nucleotides are TGTGCCAGCGAACCCCCCTCCTATAATTCACCCCTCCACTTT.

This clone was detected a few times. V is TRBV6-4 and J is TRBJ2-2; the D is unclear. Germline-derived CDR1 and CDR2 are MRHNA and SNTAGT. The CDR3 is made up of 12 amino acids. Trimming removed 7 bases from V and 6 bases from J, with 9 bases in between. The CDR3 sequence is CASKGRPGELFF. CDR3 nucleotide sequence: TGTGCCAGCAAGGGCCGACCCGGGGAGCTGTTTTTT.

The chain joins TRBV18 to TRBJ1-3; D is uncertain. V dropped 2 bases and J dropped 4 bases, with 18 bases sitting between them. This CDR3 has 17 amino acids. Germline V gene lookup returns CDR1 KGHSH and CDR2 LQKENI. The CDR3 DNA reads TGTGCCAGCTCACCAAGTAGTCGCCGGATAGTCGGAAACACCATATATTTT. This codes for CASSPSSRRIVGNTIYF. The whole variable domain, remainder taken from reference TRBV18 and TRBJ1-3, is NAGVMQNPRHLVRRRGQEARLRCSPMKGHSHVYWYRQLPEEGLKFMVYLQKENIIDESGMPKERFSAEFPKEGPSILRIQQVVRGDSAAYFCASSPSSRRIVGNTIYFGEGSWLTVV.

The chain has TRBV27 and TRBJ1-5; 8 positions agree with TRBD1. With 7 bases clipped from V and 2 bases from J, the junction kept 7 bases outside the gene matches. CDR3 length equals 15 residues. Looked up from germline, CDR1 is MNHEY and CDR2 is SMNVEV (reference sequence). The CDR3 DNA follows: TGTGCCAGCAAACGGACAGGGACCGGCAATCAGCCCCAGCATTTT. The encoded protein is CASKRTGTGNQPQHF.

This chain joins TRBV11-2 and TRBJ1-4; D may be TRBD1 (5 bases). The CDR3 has 16 residues. Per germline, CDR1 SGHAT and CDR2 FQNNGV. V lost 5 bases to trimming and J lost 0 bases, with 13 bases between them. CDR3 in DNA: TGTGCCAGCAGCCCCCGAGGGGCGACAACTAATGAAAAACTGTTTTTT. It yields the protein CASSPRGATTNEKLFF.

The chain combines TRBV24-1 with TRBJ2-2, with D possibly TRBD1 on 5 matching bases. The germline V gene has CDR1 KGHDR and CDR2 SFDVKD. This CDR3 has 14 residues. Between the trimmed V and J ends, which lost 5 bases and 7 bases, there was a span of 13 bases. The CDR3 reads CATSGRGSDGELFF. CDR3 coding DNA: TGTGCCACCAGTGGAAGGGGAAGTGACGGGGAGCTGTTTTTT.

This chain connects TRBV12-3 or TRBV12-4 to TRBJ1-4; TRBD1 is a possible D gene (5 bases). This CDR3 contains 13 residues. Trimming shortened V by 0 bases and J by 11 bases, and 10 bases separated the two germline ends. Here the CDR3 reads CASSLALGDKLFF. CDR3 DNA: TGTGCCAGCAGTTTAGCGCTGGGGGATAAACTGTTTTTT.

The V gene is TRBV27, the J gene TRBJ1-2; D is unresolved. The ends were cut back, 3 bases at V and 4 bases at J, with 6 bases in the middle. Germline CDR1 is MNHEY and CDR2 is SMNVEV (reference sequence). CDR3 size: 12 residues. This CDR3 is CASSFSGYGYTF. As DNA, the CDR3 is TGTGCCAGCAGTTTCAGTGGCTATGGCTACACCTTC.